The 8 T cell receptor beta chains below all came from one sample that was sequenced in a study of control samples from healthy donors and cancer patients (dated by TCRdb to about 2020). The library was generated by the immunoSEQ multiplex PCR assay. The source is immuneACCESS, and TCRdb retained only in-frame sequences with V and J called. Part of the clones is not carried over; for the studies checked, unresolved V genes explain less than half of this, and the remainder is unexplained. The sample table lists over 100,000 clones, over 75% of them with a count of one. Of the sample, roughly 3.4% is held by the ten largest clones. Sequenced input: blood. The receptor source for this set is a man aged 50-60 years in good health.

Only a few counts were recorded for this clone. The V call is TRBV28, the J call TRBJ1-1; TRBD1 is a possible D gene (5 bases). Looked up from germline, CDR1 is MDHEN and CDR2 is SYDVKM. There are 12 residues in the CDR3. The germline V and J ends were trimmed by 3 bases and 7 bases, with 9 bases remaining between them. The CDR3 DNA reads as TGTGCCAGCAGTTTCGGGACCCGTGAAGCTTTCTTT. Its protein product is CASSFGTREAFF.

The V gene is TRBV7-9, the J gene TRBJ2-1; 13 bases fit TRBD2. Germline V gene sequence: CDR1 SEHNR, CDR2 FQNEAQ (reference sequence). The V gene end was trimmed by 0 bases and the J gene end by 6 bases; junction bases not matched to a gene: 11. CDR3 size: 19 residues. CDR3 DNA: TGTGCCAGCAGCTTAGCCAGTGGGACTAGCGGGGATCTTTTCAATGAGCAGTTCTTC. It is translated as CASSLASGTSGDLFNEQFF.

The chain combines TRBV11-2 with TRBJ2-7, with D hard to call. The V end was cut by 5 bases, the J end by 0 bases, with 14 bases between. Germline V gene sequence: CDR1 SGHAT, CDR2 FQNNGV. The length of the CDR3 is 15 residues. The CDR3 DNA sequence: TGTGCCAGCAGCGCCTTGGGCCTTAGCTCCTACGAGCAGTACTTC. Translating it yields CASSALGLSSYEQYF.

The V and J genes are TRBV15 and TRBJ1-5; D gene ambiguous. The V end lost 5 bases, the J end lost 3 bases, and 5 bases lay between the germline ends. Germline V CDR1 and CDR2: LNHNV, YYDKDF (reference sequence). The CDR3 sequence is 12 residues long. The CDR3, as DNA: TGTGCCACCAGCCCTTACAATCAGCCCCAGCATTTT. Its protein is CATSPYNQPQHF.

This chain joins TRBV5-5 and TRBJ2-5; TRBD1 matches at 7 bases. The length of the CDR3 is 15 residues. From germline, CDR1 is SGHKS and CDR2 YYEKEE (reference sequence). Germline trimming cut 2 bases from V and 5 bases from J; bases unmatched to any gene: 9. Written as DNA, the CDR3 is TGTGCCAGCAGCTTCCGACAGGGATTGGAGGAGACCCAGTACTTC. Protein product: CASSFRQGLEETQYF.

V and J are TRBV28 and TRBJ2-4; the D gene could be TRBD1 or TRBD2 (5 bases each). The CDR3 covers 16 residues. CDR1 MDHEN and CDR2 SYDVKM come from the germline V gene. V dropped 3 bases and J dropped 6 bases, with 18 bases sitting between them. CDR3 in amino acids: CASSLTSGSRGNIQYF. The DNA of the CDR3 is TGTGCCAGCAGTTTGACATCAGGGTCGAGGGGAAACATTCAGTACTTC. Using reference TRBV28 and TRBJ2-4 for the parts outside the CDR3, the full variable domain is DVKVTQSSRYLVKRTGEKVFLECVQDMDHENMFWYRQDPGLGLRLIYFSYDVKMKEKGDIPEGYSVSREKKERFSLILESASTNQTSMYLCASSLTSGSRGNIQYFGAGTRLSVL.

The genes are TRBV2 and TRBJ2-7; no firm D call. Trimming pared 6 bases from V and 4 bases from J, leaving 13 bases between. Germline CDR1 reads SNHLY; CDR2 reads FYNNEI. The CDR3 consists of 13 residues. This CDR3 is CASRGRVWYEQYF. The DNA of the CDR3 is TGTGCCAGCAGAGGAAGAGTTTGGTACGAGCAGTACTTC.

The CDR3 loop is CASSRWDSLGEKLFF. The CDR3 nucleotides are TGTGCCAGCAGCCGTTGGGACAGTCTCGGTGAAAAACTGTTTTTT. The rearrangement links TRBV13 to TRBJ1-4, with 7 bases fitting TRBD1. Per germline, CDR1 PRHDT and CDR2 FYEKMQ (reference sequence). Germline trimming cut 5 bases from V and 7 bases from J; bases unmatched to any gene: 10. The CDR3 is made up of 15 amino acids.